The 25 T cell receptor beta chains below were found in one sample sequenced in a study of T-cell memory formation after mild COVID-19. MiXCR, run by TCRdb on the 5' RACE reads, gives a single entry per CDR3 protein. This table has 300,000 to 400,000 distinct CDR3 sequences, around 28% appearing once. Sequencing used PBMCs or a T cell subset sorted from them (not recorded which). The receptors originated from an adult woman who had mild COVID-19 (a few samples of this study predate the infection). Cell type and time point are not known.

The sample holds one count of this clonotype. The rearrangement uses TRBV4-1 and TRBJ2-2; tentatively, D is TRBD1 or TRBD2 (5 bases each). This CDR3 contains 16 residues. In germline, CDR1 is MGHRA, CDR2 YSYEKL. V shed 0 bases and J shed 5 bases, with 13 bases lying between them. Here the CDR3 reads CASSQEAGALTGELFF. CDR3 coding DNA: TGCGCCAGCAGCCAAGAAGCCGGGGCGCTTACCGGGGAGCTGTTTTTT.

This clonotype was recorded at least ten times. J is TRBJ1-2 and V is TRBV19, with TRBD1 matching over 7 bases. The CDR3 sequence is 14 residues long. V was pared by 6 bases and J by 5 bases, with 9 bases of the junction left unmatched. Looked up from germline, CDR1 is LNHDA and CDR2 is SQIVND (reference sequence). DNA of the CDR3: TGTGCCAGTAGCCTCCGGGACAGTAGGTATGGCTACACCTTC. Encoded protein: CASSLRDSRYGYTF.

This clonotype was counted at least ten times. V usage is TRBV7-2 and J usage is TRBJ2-3; the D is unclear. In germline, CDR1 is SGHTA, CDR2 FQGNSA. V shed 3 bases and J shed 1 base, with 5 bases lying between them. The length of the CDR3 is 13 residues. The CDR3 DNA sequence: TGTGCCAGCAGCTTTGGGGGCACAGATACGCAGTATTTT. Its translation is CASSFGGTDTQYF.

This clonotype was counted between two and nine times. CDR3 sequence reads: CASSKGGFGTGELFF. The CDR3 coding sequence is TGTGCCAGCAGCAAAGGGGGGTTTGGCACCGGGGAGCTGTTTTTT. The gene calls are TRBV5-5 and TRBJ2-2, with D perhaps matching TRBD1 or TRBD2 (6 bases each). CDR1 and CDR2 (germline): SGHKS, YYEKEE (reference sequence). Trimming cost V 4 bases and J 4 bases, with 14 bases left between them. The CDR3 has 15 residues.

This clonotype was seen only a few times. The chain couples TRBV18 to TRBJ2-3, with TRBD2 matching 7 bases. The CDR3 is 17 amino acids. The trim removed 1 base at V and 4 bases at J, leaving 11 bases unmatched. Germline V gene lookup returns CDR1 KGHSH and CDR2 LQKENI. In DNA, the CDR3 is TGTGCCAGCTCACCACGGATACAGATGGGGGGGGCAGATACGCAGTATTTT. Translation: CASSPRIQMGGADTQYF. Combining the CDR3 with reference TRBV18 and TRBJ2-3 gives the whole variable domain NAGVMQNPRHLVRRRGQEARLRCSPMKGHSHVYWYRQLPEEGLKFMVYLQKENIIDESGMPKERFSAEFPKEGPSILRIQQVVRGDSAAYFCASSPRIQMGGADTQYFGPGTRLTVL.

This clonotype showed up just a few times. The chain is built from TRBV25-1 and TRBJ1-1; TRBD1 matches 9 bases. V dropped 8 bases and J dropped 4; count of bases not matched to a gene: 11. Germline values: CDR1 MGHDK, CDR2 SYGVNS. The CDR3 consists of 15 residues. The CDR3 bases are TGTGCCAGCGCCGGGACAGGGATCTTGGGCACTGAAGCTTTCTTT. The encoded protein is CASAGTGILGTEAFF.

The gene calls are TRBV29-1 and TRBJ1-2, with D possibly matching TRBD1 (5 bases). V was trimmed by 3 bases and J by 4 bases, leaving 9 bases between them. This CDR3 spans 12 amino acids. CDR1 is SQVTM, CDR2 ANQGSEA, per germline. CDR3 DNA sequence: TGCAGCGTTGACATTAGGGGCTATGGCTACACCTTC. This codes for CSVDIRGYGYTF.

The CDR3 nucleotides are TGTGCCAGCAGCCCCGGCATAGCGGGAGGGATGTACGAGCAGTACTTC. Translation: CASSPGIAGGMYEQYF. The genes are TRBV9 and TRBJ2-7, with 11 nucleotides matching TRBD2. The CDR3 covers 16 residues. V was pared by 4 bases and J by 4 bases, with 10 bases of the junction left unmatched. Germline V gene sequence: CDR1 SGDLS, CDR2 YYNGEE.

This clonotype appeared a few times. The chain is built from TRBV2 and TRBJ2-3; tentatively, D is TRBD1 (6 bases). There are 15 residues in the CDR3. V shed 3 bases and J shed 6 bases, with 16 bases lying between them. The V gene's germline CDR1 is SNHLY and CDR2 FYNNEI. The CDR3 DNA reads TGTGCCAGCAGTGACAGGGGTAGGCGAGGGGATACGCAGTATTTT. Translation gives CASSDRGRRGDTQYF.

This clonotype has a handful of counts. V gene TRBV15 combines with J gene TRBJ2-1, with 9 bases fitting TRBD1. Losses at the gene ends were 1 base for V and 8 bases for J; bases not matched to a gene: 24. From germline, CDR1 is LNHNV and CDR2 YYDKDF (reference sequence). This CDR3 is built from 21 residues. The CDR3 DNA is TGTGCCACCAGCAGAGGGGACAGGGTAATCGCTGGCGAGGGCTCGGTGGATGAGCAGTTCTTC. Its translation is CATSRGDRVIAGEGSVDEQFF.

This rearrangement joins TRBV14 to TRBJ2-7; 10 nucleotides line up with TRBD1. CDR1 SGHDN and CDR2 FVKESK come from the germline V gene. Trimming removed 6 bases from V and 0 bases from J; junction bases left unmatched: 2. CDR3 size: 14 residues. The CDR3 reads CASRRDRGSYEQYF. For the CDR3, the DNA is TGTGCCAGCAGAAGGGACAGGGGCTCCTACGAGCAGTACTTC.

The CDR3 here is CASSPRWGDGYTF. CDR3 bases: TGTGCCAGCAGCCCCCGGTGGGGGGATGGCTACACCTTC. The genes are TRBV7-9 and TRBJ1-2; a weak D match, TRBD1 (5 bases). Trimming left V 5 bases short and J 6 bases short, with 13 bases between. Germline CDR1 and CDR2: SEHNR and FQNEAQ (reference sequence). This CDR3 comprises 13 residues.

This clonotype has only a few counts. The V call is TRBV6-5, the J call TRBJ2-7; D unclear. This CDR3 region has 14 residues. Between the trimmed V and J ends, which lost 5 bases and 0 bases, there was a span of 11 bases. Germline CDR1 MNHEY, CDR2 SVGAGI. CDR3 nucleotide sequence: TGTGCCAGCAGTACGGACCACACCTCCTACGAGCAGTACTTC. It codes for CASSTDHTSYEQYF.

The rearrangement links TRBV20-1 to TRBJ1-1, with no clear D. This CDR3 comprises 14 residues. Germline CDR1 is DFQATT and CDR2 is SNEGSKA (reference sequence). V shed 3 bases and J shed 4 bases, with 15 bases lying between them. The CDR3 DNA is TGCAGTGCTAGGAGAACTTCGGGGAGCACTGAAGCTTTCTTT. Translated: CSARRTSGSTEAFF.

This clonotype appeared a few times. The chain employs TRBV12-3 or TRBV12-4 and TRBJ2-3; maybe TRBD2 (6 bases). Trimming removed 5 bases from V and 0 bases from J, with 15 bases in between. The CDR3 runs to 16 residues. The CDR3 DNA is TGTGCCAGCAGTACCAGACTAGATGGGAGCACAGATACGCAGTATTTT. Its translation is CASSTRLDGSTDTQYF.

The sample holds a few counts of this clonotype. The chain uses TRBV12-3 or TRBV12-4 and TRBJ1-3, with a possible D match to TRBD1 (6 bases). The CDR3 runs to 15 residues. The V end lost 7 bases, the J end lost 0 bases, and 13 bases lay between the germline ends. In nucleotides, the CDR3 is TGTGCCAGCACCCCACAGGGACACTCTGGAAACACCATATATTTT. It is translated as CASTPQGHSGNTIYF.

The V gene is TRBV12-3 or TRBV12-4, the J gene TRBJ2-1; 16 bases are a match to TRBD2. This CDR3 has 19 residues. The V segment lost 1 base and the J segment 4 bases; nucleotides outside the gene matches: 7. CDR3: CASSLGLGLAGGAYNEQFF. The CDR3 nucleotides read TGTGCCAGCAGTTTAGGTCTGGGACTAGCGGGAGGGGCATACAATGAGCAGTTCTTC.

This clonotype was seen once. This chain joins TRBV12-3 or TRBV12-4 and TRBJ2-1; no clear D. The CDR3 has 14 residues. Between the trimmed V and J ends, which lost 5 bases and 8 bases, there was a span of 16 bases. CDR3 in amino acids: CASSISVQSHEQFF. As DNA, the CDR3 is TGTGCCAGCAGTATTAGTGTCCAGAGTCATGAGCAGTTCTTC.

The rearrangement uses TRBV4-1 and TRBJ2-2; TRBD1 is a possible D gene (5 bases). This CDR3 is 14 amino acids long. The germline gives CDR1 MGHRA, CDR2 YSYEKL. V was trimmed by 0 bases and J by 5 bases, leaving 7 bases between them. CDR3 sequence (DNA): TGCGCCAGCAGCCAAGATCAGGGTACCGGGGAGCTGTTTTTT. Amino acids: CASSQDQGTGELFF.

This clonotype has only a few counts. The chain uses TRBV6-4 and TRBJ2-1; 11 bases map to TRBD1. The germline V gene has CDR1 MRHNA and CDR2 SNTAGT. Trimming at V came to 0 bases and at J to 10 bases, leaving 8 bases not matched to a gene. The CDR3 has 16 residues. CDR3 sequence: CASSDSRGTGGREQFF. In nucleotides, the CDR3 is TGTGCCAGCAGTGACTCGAGGGGGACAGGGGGACGGGAGCAGTTCTTC.

V usage is TRBV12-3 or TRBV12-4 and J usage is TRBJ2-6, with 11 bases identical to TRBD2. Germline trimming cut 5 bases from V and 4 bases from J; bases unmatched to any gene: 10. The CDR3 sequence is 18 residues long. For the CDR3, the DNA is TGTGCCAGCAGTAAAACCTTAGCGGGAGGGCTGGGGGCCAACGTCCTGACTTTC. Translated, it gives CASSKTLAGGLGANVLTF.

This clonotype occurred a few times. The chain uses TRBV5-5 and TRBJ1-2, with 7 bases lining up with TRBD1. Germline V gene lookup returns CDR1 SGHKS and CDR2 YYEKEE (reference sequence). V trimming: 5 bases; J trimming: 3 bases; junction bases outside the gene matches: 7. This CDR3 has 14 amino acids. The CDR3 protein is CASRQTGDDYGYTF. In nucleotides, the CDR3 is TGTGCCAGCAGACAAACAGGGGACGACTATGGCTACACCTTC.

This clonotype was seen a handful of times. J is TRBJ2-4 and V is TRBV18; D is undetermined. V was clipped by 0 bases and J by 10 bases, with 16 bases between them. There are 15 residues in the CDR3. CDR1 is KGHSH, CDR2 LQKENI, per germline. CDR3 nucleotides: TGTGCCAGCTCACCACCGAATGGGGTAAACTTAATTCAGTACTTC. Amino acid sequence: CASSPPNGVNLIQYF.

The chain employs TRBV5-6 and TRBJ1-4; 10 bases line up with TRBD1. Germline V lookup: CDR1 SGHDT, CDR2 YYEEEE. V lost 2 bases, J lost 12 bases, and 7 bases stayed unmatched. The CDR3 has 14 residues. The CDR3 region is CASSLPGTGVELFF. The CDR3 nucleotides read TGTGCCAGCAGCTTACCCGGGACAGGGGTTGAACTGTTTTTT.

A few counts support this clonotype. The V and J genes are TRBV5-1 and TRBJ2-1; TRBD2 matches at 8 bases. The CDR3 covers 17 residues. V was pared by 6 bases and J by 2 bases, with 13 bases of the junction left unmatched. Germline V lookup: CDR1 SGHRS, CDR2 YFSETQ. The CDR3 region is CASKPGRGGVTYNEQFF. The CDR3 DNA is TGCGCCAGCAAGCCGGGTCGGGGGGGAGTAACCTACAATGAGCAGTTCTTC.